These 6 T cell receptor beta chains were all obtained from the same sample, sequenced in a study of cytomegalovirus exposure and HLA in healthy donors. 13 Jbeta primers and 60 Vbeta primers were used for the PCR. TCRdb keeps only in-frame clones here, not all; method: immunoSEQ multiplex PCR. Of about 120,000 clones in the sample, 74% were seen once. The specimen sequenced was PBMCs. These receptors all come from a human donor in good health.

This chain joins TRBV5-6 and TRBJ1-6; D uncertain. This CDR3 is 14 amino acids long. Trimming shortened V by 0 bases and J by 5 bases, and 6 bases separated the two germline ends. Germline CDR1 reads SGHDT; CDR2 reads YYEEEE. CDR3 protein: CASSLAGNNSPLHF. The CDR3, as DNA: TGTGCCAGCAGCTTGGCCGGGAATAATTCACCCCTCCACTTT.

This clone was recorded only once. This sequence joins TRBV7-2 and TRBJ2-7, with 8 bases fitting TRBD1. The V gene's germline CDR1 is SGHTA and CDR2 FQGNSA. This CDR3 is 16 amino acids long. V was clipped by 5 bases and J by 4 bases; unmatched bases: 13. As DNA, the CDR3 is TGTGCCAGCAGCCCGAAAAGAGACAGGGGTCGTTACGAGCAGTACTTC. This encodes CASSPKRDRGRYEQYF.

The chain combines TRBV5-1 with TRBJ1-1, with 8 bases lining up with TRBD1. J gave up 1 base and V 0 bases, and 5 bases lay outside the gene matches. The CDR3 contains 16 residues. Per the germline V gene, CDR1 is SGHRS and CDR2 is YFSETQ. In nucleotides, the CDR3 is TGCGCCAGCAGCTTGGGACAGGGGCCGCGGAACACTGAAGCTTTCTTT. Protein product: CASSLGQGPRNTEAFF.

V usage is TRBV28 and J usage is TRBJ1-6; 7 bases line up with TRBD1. Per the germline V gene, CDR1 is MDHEN and CDR2 is SYDVKM. The CDR3 has 16 residues. The trim removed 1 base at V and 6 bases at J, leaving 6 bases unmatched. The CDR3 DNA reads as TGTGCCAGCAGTTTATTGCCGACAGGGAGTAATTCACCCCTCCACTTT. Translating gives CASSLLPTGSNSPLHF. Full variable domain (rest looked up from reference TRBV28 and TRBJ1-6): DVKVTQSSRYLVKRTGEKVFLECVQDMDHENMFWYRQDPGLGLRLIYFSYDVKMKEKGDIPEGYSVSREKKERFSLILESASTNQTSMYLCASSLLPTGSNSPLHFGNGTRLTVT.

This chain uses TRBV10-3 with TRBJ1-5; TRBD1 agrees at 7 bases. Looked up from germline, CDR1 is ENHRY and CDR2 is SYGVKD. The length of the CDR3 is 15 residues. V lost 0 bases to trimming and J lost 3 bases; unmatched junction nucleotides: 2. CDR3 nucleotide sequence: TGTGCCATCAGTGAGTCAGGACAGGTCAATCAGCCCCAGCATTTT. Translation gives CAISESGQVNQPQHF.

The rearrangement joins TRBV6-1 to TRBJ1-1; D remains unclear. The germline V and J ends were trimmed by 8 bases and 4 bases, with 8 bases remaining between them. The length of the CDR3 is 11 residues. Germline assignment: CDR1 MNHNS and CDR2 SASEGT. The CDR3 is CASLLRTEAFF. For the CDR3, the DNA is TGTGCCAGCCTATTGCGCACTGAAGCTTTCTTT.